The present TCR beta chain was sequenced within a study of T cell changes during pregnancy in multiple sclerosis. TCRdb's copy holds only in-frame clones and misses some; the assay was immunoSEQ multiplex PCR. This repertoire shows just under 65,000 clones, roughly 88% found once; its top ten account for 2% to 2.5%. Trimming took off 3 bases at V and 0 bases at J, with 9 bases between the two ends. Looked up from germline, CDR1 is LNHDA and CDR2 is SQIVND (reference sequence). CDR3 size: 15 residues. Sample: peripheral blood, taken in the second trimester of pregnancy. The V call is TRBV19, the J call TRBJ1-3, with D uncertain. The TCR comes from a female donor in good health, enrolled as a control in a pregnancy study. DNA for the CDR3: TGTGCCAGTAGTATGGGCCACTCCTCTGGAAACACCATATATTTT. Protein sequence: CASSMGHSSGNTIYF.